This TCR beta chain was profiled in a study of blood T cell repertoires in COVID-19. Overall study context: Italy, Spain and the United States were the sources of the convalescent and acute COVID-19 samples. Sample material is recorded as cDNA or gDNA derived from T cells, B-cell-depleted T cells, or PBMCs.

This CDR3 has 15 amino acids. The germline V gene encodes CDR1 SEHNR and CDR2 FQNEAQ (reference sequence). Trimming pared 3 bases from V and 2 bases from J, leaving 11 bases between. Source study methods: Estimation of nucleated cell counts was performed using reference gene primer amplification. Method: immunoSEQ multiplex PCR; TCRdb's copy keeps in-frame clones and lacks some. V, J and clone size are those of that table, while D and trimming were read from the DNA. The table includes over 200,000 clones, roughly 88% detected once. The sample comprised peripheral blood. The rearrangement joins TRBV7-9 to TRBJ1-5; a weak D match, TRBD1 (6 bases). The clonotype originates from a man aged 25 to 40 who had recovered from COVID-19. This CDR3 is CASSLSRGGNQPQHF. Written as DNA, the CDR3 is TGTGCCAGCAGCTTGAGCAGGGGAGGCAATCAGCCCCAGCATTTT.